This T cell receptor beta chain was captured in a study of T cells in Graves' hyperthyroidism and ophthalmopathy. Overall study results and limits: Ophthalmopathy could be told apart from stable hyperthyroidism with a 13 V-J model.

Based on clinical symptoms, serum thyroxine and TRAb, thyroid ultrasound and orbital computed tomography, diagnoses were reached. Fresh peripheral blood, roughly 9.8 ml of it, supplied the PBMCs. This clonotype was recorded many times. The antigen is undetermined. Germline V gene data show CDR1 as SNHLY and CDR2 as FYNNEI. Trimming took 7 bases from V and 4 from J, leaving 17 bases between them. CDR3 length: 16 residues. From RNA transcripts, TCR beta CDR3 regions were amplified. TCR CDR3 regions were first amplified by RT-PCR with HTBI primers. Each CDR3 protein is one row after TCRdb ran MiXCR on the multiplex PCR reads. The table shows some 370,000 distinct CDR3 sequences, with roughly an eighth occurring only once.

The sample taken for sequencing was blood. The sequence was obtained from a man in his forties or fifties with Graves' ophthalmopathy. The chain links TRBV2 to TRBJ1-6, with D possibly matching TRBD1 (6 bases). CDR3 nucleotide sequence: TGTGCCAGCAACATTGCAGGGGCGAGATATAATTCACCCCTCCACTTT. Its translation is CASNIAGARYNSPLHF.